These 22 T cell receptor beta chains originate from one sample sequenced in a study of T cells in localized non-small cell lung cancer. Assay: immunoSEQ multiplex PCR; the TCRdb copy retains only in-frame clones and omits some. The repertoire holds some 50,000 clones, about 88% seen once, with approximately 16% in the top ten. Source: PBMCs, taken before any cancer treatment. These receptors all come from a female donor with stage II lung adenocarcinoma.

This chain uses TRBV11-3 with TRBJ1-3; D possibly corresponds to TRBD1 (6 bases). V was shortened by 5 bases and J by 0 bases, with 14 bases between the two germline ends. Germline CDR1 and CDR2: SGHNT and YENEEA. The CDR3 covers 16 residues. The CDR3 coding sequence is TGTGCCAGCAGCACAGGGCCCGCACACTCTGGAAACACCATATATTTT. Translated, it gives CASSTGPAHSGNTIYF.

The J gene is TRBJ2-7, the V gene TRBV7-9; weak D call: TRBD2 (7 bases). Germline V gene sequence: CDR1 SEHNR, CDR2 FQNEAQ (reference sequence). The CDR3 sequence is 14 residues long. Trimming took off 5 bases at V and 2 bases at J, with 13 bases between the two ends. As DNA, the CDR3 is TGTGCCAGCAGCCGGGGGGACACCCCCTACGAGCAGTACTTC. It specifies CASSRGDTPYEQYF.

The rearrangement joins TRBV14 to TRBJ2-2; D tentatively fits TRBD1 or TRBD2 (5 bases each). Trimming took off 1 base at V and 5 bases at J, with 17 bases between the two ends. The germline V gene has CDR1 SGHDN and CDR2 FVKESK. The CDR3 runs 17 residues. CDR3 sequence (DNA): TGTGCCAGCAGCCAAGGTCCGGGACCTCTACATACCGGGGAGCTGTTTTTT. This sequence encodes CASSQGPGPLHTGELFF.

The chain links TRBV7-2 to TRBJ2-1, with 12 positions matching TRBD2. V shed 5 bases, J shed 8 bases, and the junction held 13 bases outside the gene matches. This CDR3 is built from 17 residues. Germline V gene data show CDR1 as SGHTA and CDR2 as FQGNSA. The CDR3 DNA reads TGTGCCAGCAGCCCGAGACTAGCGGGGGCCCTTGGGGATGAGCAGTTCTTC. As protein: CASSPRLAGALGDEQFF.

The chain employs TRBV30 and TRBJ1-1; possibly TRBD1 for D (6 bases). The CDR3 spans 14 residues. V lost 4 bases and J lost 0, with 12 bases in between. CDR1 is GTSNPN, CDR2 SVGIG, per germline (reference sequence). The CDR3 bases are TGTGCCTGGACTAGGACAGAAATGAACACTGAAGCTTTCTTT. Translated: CAWTRTEMNTEAFF.

The table lists this clone with a count of one. The gene calls are TRBV6-1 and TRBJ1-3; 9 nucleotides align to TRBD1. With V trimmed by 6 bases and J by 2 bases, 5 bases remained unmatched. Germline assignment: CDR1 MNHNS and CDR2 SASEGT. The CDR3 has 15 amino acids. As DNA, the CDR3 is TGTGCCAGCAGATCCGGGACAGGGACTGGAAACACCATATATTTT. The encoded protein is CASRSGTGTGNTIYF.

This clone appeared a single time. The chain carries TRBV19 and TRBJ2-5, with 9 bases fitting TRBD1. The CDR3 runs to 15 residues. V trimming: 6 bases; J trimming: 5 bases; junction bases outside the gene matches: 10. Germline CDR1 is LNHDA and CDR2 is SQIVND (reference sequence). For the CDR3, the DNA is TGTGCCAGTAGCAAACTAACAGGGGGCCGGGAGACCCAGTACTTC. Residues: CASSKLTGGRETQYF.

The gene calls are TRBV9 and TRBJ2-7; the D gene is possibly TRBD1 (6 bases). Germline CDR1 and CDR2: SGDLS and YYNGEE. This CDR3 has 14 amino acids. The V and J ends lost 4 bases and 0 bases respectively, with 11 bases between them. CDR3 in amino acids: CASSPRTVSYEQYF. The DNA for the CDR3 is TGTGCCAGCAGCCCGAGGACAGTCTCCTACGAGCAGTACTTC.

The chain uses TRBV11-2 and TRBJ1-2, with TRBD1 matching 9 bases. The V segment lost 4 bases and the J segment 4 bases; nucleotides outside the gene matches: 10. The germline V gene encodes CDR1 SGHAT and CDR2 FQNNGV. This CDR3 region has 16 residues. CDR3 nucleotides: TGTGCCAGCAGCTCGGCATCCACAGGGGGCATCTATGGCTACACCTTC. Amino acid sequence: CASSSASTGGIYGYTF.

The table lists this clone with a count of one. This sequence joins TRBV5-8 and TRBJ2-3; D is unclear. In germline, CDR1 is SGHTS, CDR2 YDEGEE. V lost 0 bases and J 2 bases, leaving 13 bases between the germline ends. The CDR3 totals 16 residues. In DNA form, the CDR3 reads TGTGCCAGCAGCTTGGAAGGGCGGTCATACACAGATACGCAGTATTTT. Its translation: CASSLEGRSYTDTQYF.

V and J are TRBV2 and TRBJ2-3, with D unresolved. The CDR3 extends over 12 amino acids. Trimming removed 8 bases at V and 2 bases at J, with 8 bases between. The germline CDR1 and CDR2 sequences are SNHLY and FYNNEI. The CDR3 DNA reads as TGTGCCAGCTACAGAGACACAGATACGCAGTATTTT. Protein product: CASYRDTDTQYF.

The CDR3 DNA reads as TGTGCCAGCAGCTTAGAACAGGTCTCCTACGAGCAGTACTTC. It encodes CASSLEQVSYEQYF. The gene calls are TRBV11-2 and TRBJ2-7; the D gene is possibly TRBD1 (5 bases). Germline V lookup: CDR1 SGHAT, CDR2 FQNNGV. The germline V and J ends were trimmed by 0 bases and 0 bases, with 6 bases remaining between them. The CDR3 runs 14 residues.

The V and J genes are TRBV9 and TRBJ1-4; tentatively, D is TRBD1 (6 bases). The CDR3 length is 17 residues. Trimming pared 0 bases from V and 0 bases from J, leaving 12 bases between. Per the germline V gene, CDR1 is SGDLS and CDR2 is YYNGEE. CDR3 sequence (DNA): TGTGCCAGCAGCGTAGGAACAGGGTGGACAACTAATGAAAAACTGTTTTTT. Translated, it gives CASSVGTGWTTNEKLFF.

The CDR3 DNA sequence: TGTGCTAGTGGTTTGCCCAAAGACACCATCCAAGAGACCCAGTACTTC. Protein: CASGLPKDTIQETQYF. The chain employs TRBV12-5 and TRBJ2-5; no clear D gene. CDR1 LGHNT and CDR2 FRNRAP come from the germline V gene. Trimming removed 2 bases from V and 1 base from J, with 14 bases in between. CDR3 length equals 16 residues.

The rearrangement uses TRBV4-1 and TRBJ2-1; D remains ambiguous. Per the germline V gene, CDR1 is MGHRA and CDR2 is YSYEKL. Trimming removed 0 bases from V and 0 bases from J, with 9 bases in between. The CDR3 runs to 16 residues. CDR3 protein: CASSQDPSRSYNEQFF. CDR3 DNA: TGCGCCAGCAGCCAAGATCCCTCGCGCTCCTACAATGAGCAGTTCTTC.

This rearrangement joins TRBV7-9 to TRBJ1-1, with D perhaps matching TRBD1 (5 bases). The CDR3 has 14 amino acids. Germline V lookup: CDR1 SEHNR, CDR2 FQNEAQ (reference sequence). V lost 5 bases to trimming and J lost 3 bases, with 13 bases between them. This chain's CDR3 is CASSMGQGHTEAFF. CDR3 sequence (DNA): TGTGCCAGCAGCATGGGGCAGGGTCACACTGAAGCTTTCTTT.

This clone was seen once. The rearrangement links TRBV29-1 to TRBJ2-3; no reliable D call. V was cut by 6 bases and J by 1 base, with 11 bases left in between. CDR3 size: 13 residues. Germline V lookup: CDR1 SQVTM, CDR2 ANQGSEA. The CDR3 is CSVLEVGTDTQYF. The CDR3 coding sequence is TGCAGCGTGTTGGAAGTGGGCACAGATACGCAGTATTTT.

This clone was counted between two and nine times. V is TRBV7-6 and J is TRBJ1-4, with D perhaps matching TRBD1 (5 bases). The CDR3 totals 14 residues. V was pared by 2 bases and J by 5 bases, with 9 bases between. Germline-derived CDR1 and CDR2 are SGHVS and FNYEAQ. The CDR3 loop is CASSLRGPNEKLFF. The CDR3 nucleotides read TGTGCCAGCAGCTTAAGGGGACCCAATGAAAAACTGTTTTTT.

The rearrangement joins TRBV18 to TRBJ1-1; TRBD1 is a possible D gene (5 bases). Germline CDR1 reads KGHSH; CDR2 reads LQKENI. Trimming shortened V by 6 bases and J by 9 bases, and 17 bases separated the two germline ends. The CDR3 has 13 residues. The CDR3, as DNA: TGTGCCAGCTCGTCAGGGCAACAGGCCCAAGCTTTCTTT. Encoded protein: CASSSGQQAQAFF. Complete variable domain (other parts from reference TRBV18 and TRBJ1-1): NAGVMQNPRHLVRRRGQEARLRCSPMKGHSHVYWYRQLPEEGLKFMVYLQKENIIDESGMPKERFSAEFPKEGPSILRIQQVVRGDSAAYFCASSSGQQAQAFFGQGTRLTVV.

V is TRBV12-5 and J is TRBJ1-4; 9 nucleotides agree with TRBD1. CDR3 length equals 16 residues. V lost 3 bases to trimming and J lost 6 bases; unmatched junction nucleotides: 8. Germline V CDR1 and CDR2: LGHNT, FRNRAP. This CDR3 reads CASGFTTGGGYEKLFF. The CDR3 DNA follows: TGTGCTAGTGGTTTCACAACAGGGGGCGGATATGAAAAACTGTTTTTT. Filled out from reference TRBV12-5 and TRBJ1-4, the complete variable domain reads DARVTQTPRHKVTEMGQEVTMRCQPILGHNTVFWYRQTMMQGLELLAYFRNRAPLDDSGMPKDRFSAEMPDATLATLKIQPSEPRDSAVYFCASGFTTGGGYEKLFFGSGTQLSVL.

This clone was seen a few times. The J gene is TRBJ1-1, the V gene TRBV5-1; D not certain. Germline-derived CDR1 and CDR2 are SGHRS and YFSETQ. V shed 0 bases and J shed 5 bases, with 11 bases lying between them. The CDR3 consists of 14 residues. This CDR3 is CASSLDSAMTEAFF. The CDR3 DNA reads as TGCGCCAGCAGCTTGGATTCGGCGATGACTGAAGCTTTCTTT.

The V gene is TRBV18, the J gene TRBJ2-7, with 8 bases fitting TRBD2. With V trimmed by 6 bases and J by 5 bases, 9 bases remained unmatched. The CDR3 runs to 14 residues. Looked up from germline, CDR1 is KGHSH and CDR2 is LQKENI. The chain's CDR3 is CASSREGGSHEQYF. The CDR3, as DNA: TGTGCCAGCTCCCGGGAGGGGGGTTCCCACGAGCAGTACTTC. The whole variable domain, remainder taken from reference TRBV18 and TRBJ2-7, is NAGVMQNPRHLVRRRGQEARLRCSPMKGHSHVYWYRQLPEEGLKFMVYLQKENIIDESGMPKERFSAEFPKEGPSILRIQQVVRGDSAAYFCASSREGGSHEQYFGPGTRLTVT.